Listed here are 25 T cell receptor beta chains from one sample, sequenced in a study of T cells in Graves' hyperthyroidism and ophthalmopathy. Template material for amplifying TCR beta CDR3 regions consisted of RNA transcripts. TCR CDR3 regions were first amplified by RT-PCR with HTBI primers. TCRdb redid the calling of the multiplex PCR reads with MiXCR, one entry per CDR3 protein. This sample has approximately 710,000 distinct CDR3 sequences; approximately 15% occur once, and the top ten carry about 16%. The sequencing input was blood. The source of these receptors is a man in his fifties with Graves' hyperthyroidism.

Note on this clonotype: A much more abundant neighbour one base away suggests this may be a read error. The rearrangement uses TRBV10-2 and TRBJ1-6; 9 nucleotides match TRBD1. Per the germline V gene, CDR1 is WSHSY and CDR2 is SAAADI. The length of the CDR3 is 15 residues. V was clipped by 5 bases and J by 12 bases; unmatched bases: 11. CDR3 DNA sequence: TGCGCCAGCAGTTCAACCGGGACAGGGACAGGACCCCTCCACTTT. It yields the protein CASSSTGTGTGPLHF.

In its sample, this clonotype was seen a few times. This CDR3 is CASRGTAKLDTQYF. The CDR3 DNA follows: TGTGCCAGCAGGGGGACAGCCAAGCTAGATACGCAGTATTTT. The chain couples TRBV11-2 to TRBJ2-3; TRBD1 matches 7 bases. This CDR3 is built from 14 residues. The germline V gene encodes CDR1 SGHAT and CDR2 FQNNGV. V was pared by 6 bases and J by 5 bases, with 8 bases of the junction left unmatched.

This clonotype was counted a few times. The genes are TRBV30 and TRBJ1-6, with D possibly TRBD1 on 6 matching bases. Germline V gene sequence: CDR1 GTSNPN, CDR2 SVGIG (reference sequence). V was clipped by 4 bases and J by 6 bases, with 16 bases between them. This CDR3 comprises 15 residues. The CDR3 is CAWMPRGRGNSPLHF. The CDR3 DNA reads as TGTGCCTGGATGCCACGGGGCAGGGGTAATTCACCCCTCCACTTT.

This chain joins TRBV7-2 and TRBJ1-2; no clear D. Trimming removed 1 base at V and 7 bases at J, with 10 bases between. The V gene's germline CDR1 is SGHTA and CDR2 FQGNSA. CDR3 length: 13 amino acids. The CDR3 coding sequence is TGTGCCAGCAGCTTAGAGGTCGGGAGTGGCTACACCTTC. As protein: CASSLEVGSGYTF.

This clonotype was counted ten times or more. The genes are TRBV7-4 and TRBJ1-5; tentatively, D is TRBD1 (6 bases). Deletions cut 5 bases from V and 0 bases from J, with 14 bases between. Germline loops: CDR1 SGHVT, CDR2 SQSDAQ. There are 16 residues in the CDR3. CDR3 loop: CASSPGGAHSNQPQHF. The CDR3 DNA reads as TGTGCCAGCAGCCCTGGGGGGGCTCATAGCAATCAGCCCCAGCATTTT.

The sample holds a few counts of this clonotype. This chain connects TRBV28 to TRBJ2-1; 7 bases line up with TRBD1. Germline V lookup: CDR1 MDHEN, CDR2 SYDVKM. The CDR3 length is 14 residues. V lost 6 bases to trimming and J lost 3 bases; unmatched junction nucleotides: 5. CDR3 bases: TGTGCCAGCAGAACAGGGGTAGACTACAATGAGCAGTTCTTC. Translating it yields CASRTGVDYNEQFF.

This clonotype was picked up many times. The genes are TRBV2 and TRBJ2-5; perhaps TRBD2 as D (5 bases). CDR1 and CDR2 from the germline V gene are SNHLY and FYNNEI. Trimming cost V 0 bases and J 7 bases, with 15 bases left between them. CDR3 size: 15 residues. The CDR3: CASSEAQRTSGTQYF. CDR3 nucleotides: TGTGCCAGCAGTGAAGCTCAACGGACTTCGGGGACCCAGTACTTC.

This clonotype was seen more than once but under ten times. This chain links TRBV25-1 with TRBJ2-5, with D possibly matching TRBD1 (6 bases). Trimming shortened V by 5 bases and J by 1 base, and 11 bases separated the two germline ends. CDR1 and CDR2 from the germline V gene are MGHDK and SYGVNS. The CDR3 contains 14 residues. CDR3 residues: CASSKAGVQETQYF. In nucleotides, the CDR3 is TGTGCCAGCAGTAAAGCAGGGGTCCAAGAGACCCAGTACTTC.

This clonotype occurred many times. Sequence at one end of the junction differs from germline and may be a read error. In DNA form, the CDR3 reads TGTGCCAGCAGTTTATCGGGAGGGTTGGACTTC. Amino acid sequence: CASSLSGGLDF. The V and J genes are TRBV12-3 or TRBV12-4 and TRBJ2-5; TRBD2 aligns across 8 bases. The length of the CDR3 is 11 residues.

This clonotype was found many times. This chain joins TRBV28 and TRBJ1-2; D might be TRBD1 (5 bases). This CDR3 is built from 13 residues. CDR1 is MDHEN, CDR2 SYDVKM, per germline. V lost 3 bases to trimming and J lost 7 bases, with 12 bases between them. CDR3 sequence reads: CASSFGGVGGYTF. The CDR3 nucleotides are TGTGCCAGCAGTTTTGGAGGGGTAGGTGGCTACACCTTC.

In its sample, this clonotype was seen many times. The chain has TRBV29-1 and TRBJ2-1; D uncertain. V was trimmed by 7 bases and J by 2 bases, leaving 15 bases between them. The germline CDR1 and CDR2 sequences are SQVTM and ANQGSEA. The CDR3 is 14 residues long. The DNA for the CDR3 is TGCAGCGCCTTTCCAGGAGCACCCTACAATGAGCAGTTCTTC. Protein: CSAFPGAPYNEQFF.

The chain's CDR3 is CASRIQGGDGYTF. The CDR3 region has the DNA TGTGCCAGCAGAATACAGGGCGGGGACGGCTACACCTTC. This chain joins TRBV28 and TRBJ1-2; tentative D call: TRBD1 (6 bases). Germline V CDR1 and CDR2: MDHEN, SYDVKM. The CDR3 extends over 13 amino acids. Trimming pared 6 bases from V and 8 bases from J, leaving 16 bases between.

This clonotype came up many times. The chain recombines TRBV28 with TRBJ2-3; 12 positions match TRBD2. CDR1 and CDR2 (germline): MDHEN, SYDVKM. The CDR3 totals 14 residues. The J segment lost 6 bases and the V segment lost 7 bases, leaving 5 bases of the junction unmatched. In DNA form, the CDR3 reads TGTGCCAGCACCGGACTAGCGGGAACGGATACGCAGTATTTT. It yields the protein CASTGLAGTDTQYF.

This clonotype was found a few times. CDR3 DNA sequence: TGTGCCAGCAGCTCTTATACATCGGGTTTCTACGAGCAGTACTTC. Amino acids: CASSSYTSGFYEQYF. This chain uses TRBV7-9 with TRBJ2-7; D not resolved. This CDR3 contains 15 residues. Trimming pared 4 bases from V and 3 bases from J, leaving 16 bases between. The germline V gene encodes CDR1 SEHNR and CDR2 FQNEAQ (reference sequence).

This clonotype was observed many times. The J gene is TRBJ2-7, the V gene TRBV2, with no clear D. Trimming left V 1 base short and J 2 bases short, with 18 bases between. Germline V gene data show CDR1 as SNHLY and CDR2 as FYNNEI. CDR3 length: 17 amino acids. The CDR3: CASSEVWSVHATYEQYF. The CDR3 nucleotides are TGTGCCAGCAGTGAAGTGTGGAGCGTACACGCTACCTACGAGCAGTACTTC.

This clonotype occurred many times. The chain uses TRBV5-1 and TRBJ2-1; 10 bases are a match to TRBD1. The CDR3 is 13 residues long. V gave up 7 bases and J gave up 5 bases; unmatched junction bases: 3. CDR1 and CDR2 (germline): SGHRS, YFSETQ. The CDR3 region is CASGTGDNNEQFF. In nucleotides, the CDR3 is TGCGCCAGCGGGACAGGGGACAACAATGAGCAGTTCTTC.

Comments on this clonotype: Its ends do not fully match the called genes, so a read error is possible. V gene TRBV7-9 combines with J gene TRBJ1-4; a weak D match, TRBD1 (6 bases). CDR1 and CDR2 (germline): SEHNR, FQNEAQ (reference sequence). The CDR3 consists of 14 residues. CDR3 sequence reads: CASSPVGAGEKLFF. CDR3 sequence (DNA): TGCGCCAGCAGCCCCGTGGGGGCGGGAGAAAAACTGTTTTTT. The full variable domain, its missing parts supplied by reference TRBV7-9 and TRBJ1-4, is DTGVSQNPRHKITKRGQNVTFRCDPISEHNRLYWYRQTLGQGPEFLTYFQNEAQLEKSRLLSDRFSAERPKGSFSTLEIQRTEQGDSAMYLCASSPVGAGEKLFFGSGTQLSVL.

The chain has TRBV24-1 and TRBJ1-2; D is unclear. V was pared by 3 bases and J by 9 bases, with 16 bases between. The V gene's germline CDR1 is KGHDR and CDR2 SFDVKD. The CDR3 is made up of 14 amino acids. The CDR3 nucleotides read TGTGCCACCAGTGATCGTGCGGTCGAGGGCAGCTACACCTTC. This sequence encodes CATSDRAVEGSYTF.

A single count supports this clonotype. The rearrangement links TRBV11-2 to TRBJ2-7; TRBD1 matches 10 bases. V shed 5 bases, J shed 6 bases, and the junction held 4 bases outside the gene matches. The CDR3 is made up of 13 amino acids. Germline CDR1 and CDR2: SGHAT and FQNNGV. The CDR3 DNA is TGTGCCAGCAGCAGAGACAGGGGGCGCGAGCAGTACTTC. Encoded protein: CASSRDRGREQYF. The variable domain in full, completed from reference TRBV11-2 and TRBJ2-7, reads EAGVAQSPRYKIIEKRQSVAFWCNPISGHATLYWYQQILGQGPKLLIQFQNNGVVDDSQLPKDRFSAERLKGVDSTLKIQPAKLEDSAVYLCASSRDRGREQYFGPGTRLTVT.

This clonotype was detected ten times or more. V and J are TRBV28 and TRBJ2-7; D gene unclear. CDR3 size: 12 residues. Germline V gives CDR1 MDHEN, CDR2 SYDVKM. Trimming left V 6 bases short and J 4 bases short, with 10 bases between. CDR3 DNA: TGTGCCAGCAGCATCCTTCAATACGAGCAGTACTTC. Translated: CASSILQYEQYF.

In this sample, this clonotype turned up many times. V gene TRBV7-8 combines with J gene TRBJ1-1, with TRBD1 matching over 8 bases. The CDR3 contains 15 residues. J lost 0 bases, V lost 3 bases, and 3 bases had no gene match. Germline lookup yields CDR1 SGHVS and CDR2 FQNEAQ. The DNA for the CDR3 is TGTGCCAGCAGCTTTGGGACAGGTTTGAACACTGAAGCTTTCTTT. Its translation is CASSFGTGLNTEAFF. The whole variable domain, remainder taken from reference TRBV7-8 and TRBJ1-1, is GAGVSQSPRYKVAKRGQDVALRCDPISGHVSLFWYQQALGQGPEFLTYFQNEAQLDKSGLPSDRFFAERPEGSVSTLKIQRTQQEDSAVYLCASSFGTGLNTEAFFGQGTRLTVV.

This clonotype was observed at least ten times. This CDR3 reads CASNVRDNEQFF. In DNA form, the CDR3 reads TGTGCCAGCAACGTTAGGGACAATGAGCAGTTCTTC. V usage is TRBV7-8 and J usage is TRBJ2-1; D is uncertain. Germline lookup yields CDR1 SGHVS and CDR2 FQNEAQ. V dropped 7 bases and J dropped 5 bases, with 9 bases sitting between them. The CDR3 has 12 residues.

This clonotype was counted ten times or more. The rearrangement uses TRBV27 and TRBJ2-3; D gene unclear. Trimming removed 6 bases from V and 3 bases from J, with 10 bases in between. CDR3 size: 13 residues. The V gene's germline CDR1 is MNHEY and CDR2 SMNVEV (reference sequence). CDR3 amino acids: CASSLVGTDTQYF. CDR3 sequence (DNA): TGTGCCAGCAGCTTAGTGGGAACAGATACGCAGTATTTT.

The CDR3 nucleotides read TGTGCCACCAGTGACCGGGACAGGGTGGGGGAGACCCAGTACTTC. It codes for CATSDRDRVGETQYF. The V and J genes are TRBV24-1 and TRBJ2-5, with 9 nucleotides matching TRBD1. CDR1 is KGHDR and CDR2 is SFDVKD in the germline V gene. The trim removed 4 bases at V and 5 bases at J, leaving 7 bases unmatched. The CDR3 has 15 residues.

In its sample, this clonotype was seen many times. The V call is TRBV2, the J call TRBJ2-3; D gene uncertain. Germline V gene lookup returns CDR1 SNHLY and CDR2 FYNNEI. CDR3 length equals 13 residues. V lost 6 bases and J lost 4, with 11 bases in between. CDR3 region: CASRNGWADTQYF. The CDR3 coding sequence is TGTGCCAGCAGGAACGGTTGGGCAGATACGCAGTATTTT.